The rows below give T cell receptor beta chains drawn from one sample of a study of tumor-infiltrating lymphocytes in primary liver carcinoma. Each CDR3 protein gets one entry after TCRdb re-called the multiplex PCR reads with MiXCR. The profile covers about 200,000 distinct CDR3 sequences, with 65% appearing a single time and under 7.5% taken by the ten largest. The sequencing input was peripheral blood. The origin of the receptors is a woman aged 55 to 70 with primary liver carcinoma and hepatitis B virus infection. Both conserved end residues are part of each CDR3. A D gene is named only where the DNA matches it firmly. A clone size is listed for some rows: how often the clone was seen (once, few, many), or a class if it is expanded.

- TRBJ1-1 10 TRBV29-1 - TGCAGCCTTGTGAGAGCTGAAGCTTTCTTT CSLVRAEAFF
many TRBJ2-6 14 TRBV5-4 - TGTGCCAGCAGCCCGCCTGTTGGGGCCAACGTCCTGACTTTC CASSPPVGANVLTF
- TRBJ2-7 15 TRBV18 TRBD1 TGTGCCAGCTCACCACAACGGGACAGGGGGCTTGAGCAGTACTTC CASSPQRDRGLEQYF
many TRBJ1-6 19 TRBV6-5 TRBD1 TGTGCCAGCAGTTACGGGACAGGGGGCGCGGGATCCTATAATTCACCCCTCCACTTT CASSYGTGGAGSYNSPLHF
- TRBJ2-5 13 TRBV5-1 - TGCGCCAGCAGCTCGGGCCAGGGGGGGACCCAGTACTTC CASSSGQGGTQYF
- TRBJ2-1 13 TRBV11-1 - TGCGCCAGCAGCTTAGCGCTCCGGAGTGAGCAGTTCTTC CASSLALRSEQFF
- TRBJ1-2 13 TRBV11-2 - TGTGCCAGCAGCATAGTACAAGCGGGTGGCTACACCTTC CASSIVQAGGYTF
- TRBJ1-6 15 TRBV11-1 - TGTGCCAGCAACTTCGGCAGATCCTATAATTCACCCCTCCACTTT CASNFGRSYNSPLHF
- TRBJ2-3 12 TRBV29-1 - TGCAGCGTTGACCTGGGGGCAAATACGCAGTATTTT CSVDLGANTQYF
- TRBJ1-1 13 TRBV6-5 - TGTGCCAGCAGCCCACCCGGGACGTCGGAAGCTTTCTTT CASSPPGTSEAFF
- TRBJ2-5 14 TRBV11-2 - TGTGCCAGCAGCATATTCGGTGGGAGGGAGACCCAGTACTTC CASSIFGGRETQYF
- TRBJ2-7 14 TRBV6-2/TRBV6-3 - TGTGCCAGCAGCCCTACTAGGCACTCCTACGAGCAGTACTTC CASSPTRHSYEQYF
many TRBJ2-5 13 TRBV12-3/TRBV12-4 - TGTGCCAGCAGCCTCCGGATGCAAGAGACCCAGTACTTC CASSLRMQETQYF
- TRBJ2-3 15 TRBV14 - TGTGTCAGCAGCCAAGGGTACTTTAACACAGATACGCAGTATTTT CVSSQGYFNTDTQYF
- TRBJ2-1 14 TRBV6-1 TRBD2 TGTGCCAGCAGTCAGGGCGGGAGAGGCGGTGAGCAGTTCTTC CASSQGGRGGEQFF
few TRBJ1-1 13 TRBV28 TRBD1 TGTGCCAGCAGTTCGTCGGACAGGGTTGGGGCTTTCTTT CASSSSDRVGAFF
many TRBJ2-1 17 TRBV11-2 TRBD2 TGTGCCAGCAGCTCCTTAGCGGGACGGGTCTCCTACAATGAGCAGTTCTTC CASSSLAGRVSYNEQFF
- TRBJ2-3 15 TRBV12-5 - TGTGCTAGTGGTTTGGGGGGTCCTAGCTCAGATACGCAGTATTTT CASGLGGPSSDTQYF
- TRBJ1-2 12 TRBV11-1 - TGTGCCAGCAGCCCTGGACAAGCCGTCTACACCTTC CASSPGQAVYTF
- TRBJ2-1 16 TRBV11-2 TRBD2 TGTGCCAGCAGCTACGGCGGGAGGACCTCTGGAAACGAGCAGTTCTTC CASSYGGRTSGNEQFF
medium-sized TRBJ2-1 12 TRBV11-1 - TGTGCCAGCAGCCGACTCCCGTCGGAGCAGTTCTTC CASSRLPSEQFF
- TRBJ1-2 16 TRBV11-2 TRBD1 TGTGCCAGCAGCTCTTTCAGGGGGCGTCACGCCCATGGCTATGCCTTC CASSSFRGRHAHGYAF
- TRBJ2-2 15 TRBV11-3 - TGTGCCAGTAGCCTACGGATTCAGAACACCGGGGAACTGTTTTTT CASSLRIQNTGELFF
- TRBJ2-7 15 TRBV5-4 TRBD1 TGTGCCAGAGGCATCGGGACAGGAGGCGACTACGAGCAGTACTTC CARGIGTGGDYEQYF
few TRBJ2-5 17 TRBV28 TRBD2 TGTGCCAGCGGTCCCTGGACTAGCGGGAGAAAATCGGAGACCCAGTACTTC CASGPWTSGRKSETQYF
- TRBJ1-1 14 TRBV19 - TGTGCCAGTAGTACCCATAGGACGCAGGGACAAGCTTTCTTT CASSTHRTQGQAFF
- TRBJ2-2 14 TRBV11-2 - TGTGCCAGCAGTTTACTAGTCGGGGGCGGGAAGCTGTTTTTT CASSLLVGGGKLFF
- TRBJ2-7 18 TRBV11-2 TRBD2 TGTGCCAGCAGCTTTCTGGTGACTAGCGGGGGTACCCTCTACGAGCAGTACTTC CASSFLVTSGGTLYEQYF
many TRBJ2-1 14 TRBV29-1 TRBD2 TGCAGCGTTGAAGGCGGGAGGGCCTACAATGAGCAGTTCTTC CSVEGGRAYNEQFF
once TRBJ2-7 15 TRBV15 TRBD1 TGTGCCACCAGCAGAGGTGATGACAGGGGTTGGGAGCAGTACTTC CATSRGDDRGWEQYF
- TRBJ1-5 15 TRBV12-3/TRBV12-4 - TGTGCCGGTAGTCCGACAACGAGCTCCGATCAGCCCCAGCATTTT CAGSPTTSSDQPQHF
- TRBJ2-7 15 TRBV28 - TGTGCCAGCAGTAAGCTGGGGAGTACGGAAAACGAGCAGTACTTC CASSKLGSTENEQYF